Listed here is a single TCR beta chain. These data belong to a study of CD8 T cells in Susac syndrome. Germline loops: CDR1 WSHSY, CDR2 SAAADI. J was trimmed by 11 bases and V by 0 bases; bases with no gene match: 5. CDR3 length: 13 residues. RNA, at roughly 0.45 to 1 ug, was reverse transcribed with random hexamers. One entry per CDR3 protein results from TCRdb running MiXCR on the immunoSEQ multiplex PCR reads. The table has hundreds of thousands of distinct CDR3 sequences, 95% seen once; the top ten hold roughly 0.1%. This clonotype was obtained from a human donor with multiple sclerosis. The chain is built from TRBV10-2 and TRBJ2-7; TRBD2 matches at 9 bases. The sample comprised CD4+ T cells from PBMCs. CDR3: CASSESIRTSEYF. The CDR3 nucleotides are TGCGCCAGCAGTGAGTCGATCCGGACTAGCGAGTACTTC.